The rows below give T cell receptor beta chains drawn from one sample of a study of Ad26.COV2.S vaccination and SARS-CoV-2 variants. This table comes from immunoSEQ multiplex PCR, and its TCRdb copy is limited to in-frame clones, with some not included. This repertoire shows some 340,000 clones, just over 85% found once; its top ten account for approximately 1.9%. Sequencing used peripheral blood, obtained in a trial of Ad26.COV2.S vaccine versus placebo. These receptors all come from a person between 18 and 65 years old who received the Ad26.COV2.S COVID-19 vaccine or a placebo. CDR3s include the opening cysteine and the closing phenylalanine or tryptophan. Fields, in order: J gene, D gene, V gene, clone size, CDR3 DNA, CDR3 protein. D genes are given only for firm matches. A row's size may be missing; if present it is once, few, many or a size class.

>TRBJ2-3|TRBD2|TRBV29-1|.
TGCAGCGTTGACGGGGGGGTCGCAGATACGCAGTATTTT
CSVDGGVADTQYF
>TRBJ2-1|TRBD2|TRBV28|.
TGTGCCAGCAGTTTTACCTTAGCGGGGTTACGGGATGAGCAGTTCTTC
CASSFTLAGLRDEQFF
>TRBJ2-3|.|TRBV5-1|once
TGCGCCAGCGGGGGATCTCGAGATACGCAGTATTTT
CASGGSRDTQYF
>TRBJ1-2|.|TRBV7-2|.
TGTGCCAGCAGCTTTGCAAACAACTATGGCTACACCTTC
CASSFANNYGYTF
>TRBJ2-3|.|TRBV7-9|.
TGTGCCAGCAGCGACCGTAGCACAGATACGCAGTATTTT
CASSDRSTDTQYF
>TRBJ1-6|.|TRBV6-5|.
TGTGCCAGCAGCACCACAGGGCTTAATTCACCCCTCCACTTT
CASSTTGLNSPLHF
>TRBJ1-6|TRBD1|TRBV11-3|.
TGTGCCAGCAGCGCCGGGACAGATAATTCACCCCTCCACTTT
CASSAGTDNSPLHF
>TRBJ1-2|TRBD1|TRBV5-4|.
TGTGCCAGCAGCCGGGACAGGGGGCCTCCCTATGGCTACACCTTC
CASSRDRGPPYGYTF
>TRBJ1-1|.|TRBV23-1|.
TGCGCCAGGACGCCGTACACTGAAGCTTTCTTT
CARTPYTEAFF
>TRBJ1-6|.|TRBV27|.
TGTGCCAGCAGTTGGGGTGGGAATTCACCCCTCCACTTT
CASSWGGNSPLHF
>TRBJ2-7|.|TRBV5-4|.
TGTGCCAGCAGCCCGTTTACTGAAGACGAGCAGTACTTC
CASSPFTEDEQYF
>TRBJ1-1|.|TRBV7-2|.
TGTGCCAGCAGCCCCCGGAAGAACACTGAAGCTTTCTTT
CASSPRKNTEAFF
>TRBJ2-3|TRBD2|TRBV5-1|.
TGCGCCAGCAGCTTGGCGGGGGGGCTCACAGATACGCAGTATTTT
CASSLAGGLTDTQYF
>TRBJ2-5|TRBD1|TRBV10-2|.
TGCGCCAGCCCAACCGGGACAGGGGGTGAAGAGACCCAGTACTTC
CASPTGTGGEETQYF
>TRBJ1-3|TRBD1|TRBV6-5|.
TGTGCCAGCAGTCGGACAGGGACTGGAAACACCATATATTTT
CASSRTGTGNTIYF
>TRBJ1-6|.|TRBV7-8|.
TGTGCCAGCAGCTTAGAGAGGATAAGTTCACCCCTCCACTTT
CASSLERISSPLHF
>TRBJ2-7|.|TRBV18|.
TGTGCCAGCTCGCCCTTCTCCCTCCAGAACAGCTACGAGCAGTACTTC
CASSPFSLQNSYEQYF
>TRBJ2-3|.|TRBV5-1|.
TGCGCCAGCAGCCACGGGATCTCCCTCACAGATACGCAGTATTTT
CASSHGISLTDTQYF
>TRBJ2-3|TRBD2|TRBV5-4|.
TGTGCCAGCAGCCGTAAGGGGACTAGCGGGGGGGCATATACGCAGTATTTT
CASSRKGTSGGAYTQYF
>TRBJ2-7|.|TRBV5-1|.
TGCGCCAGCAGCTTGGCCCTGGACGTCTACGAGCAGTACTTC
CASSLALDVYEQYF
>TRBJ1-5|TRBD1|TRBV5-1|.
TGCGCCAGCAGCTTCGACAGGGCTAGCAATCAGCCCCAGCATTTT
CASSFDRASNQPQHF
>TRBJ1-3|TRBD1|TRBV5-1|.
TGCGCCAGCAGCTTGGAAACAGGGGGTTCTGGAAACACCATATATTTT
CASSLETGGSGNTIYF
>TRBJ2-5|TRBD2|TRBV14|.
TGTGCCAGCAGCCAAGAGCTTTCAGCGGGGGAGCAAGAGACCCAGTACTTC
CASSQELSAGEQETQYF
>TRBJ2-7|.|TRBV27|.
TGTGCCAGCAGTTTTGGCCAGGGTCCCTACGAGCAGTACTTC
CASSFGQGPYEQYF
>TRBJ1-3|.|TRBV9|few
TGTGCCAGCAGCGTAGGAGGTGGAAACACCATATATTTT
CASSVGGGNTIYF
>TRBJ2-7|.|TRBV30|once
TGTGCCTGGACTAACAGGGATACCTACGAGCAGTACTTC
CAWTNRDTYEQYF
>TRBJ1-3|.|TRBV10-3|.
TGTGCCATCAGCGACGGTGTGGGTGGTGTCTCTGGAAACACCATATATTTT
CAISDGVGGVSGNTIYF
>TRBJ1-4|.|TRBV27|.
TGTGCCAGCAGTTTCCGGGCGAGCCAGGGCAAAGGAGAAAAACTGTTTTTT
CASSFRASQGKGEKLFF
>TRBJ1-1|.|TRBV27|.
TGTGCCAGCAGACGGGACGGTAAGAACACTGAAGCTTTCTTT
CASRRDGKNTEAFF
>TRBJ1-3|.|TRBV18|.
TGTGCCAGCTCACACAGGGAGGACACCATATATTTT
CASSHREDTIYF
>TRBJ1-4|.|TRBV7-2|.
TGTGCCAGCAGCTTAGATAGTTTCAAGGAAAAACTGTTTTTT
CASSLDSFKEKLFF
>TRBJ1-1|.|TRBV6-2/TRBV6-3|few
TGTGCCAGCAGTTACGTGCGGGGGCTCGGGAACACTGAAGCTTTCTTT
CASSYVRGLGNTEAFF
>TRBJ2-3|TRBD1|TRBV6-6|.
TGTGCCAGCAGTTGGGAATCTGCGACAGGGGGAGGTACGCAGTATTTT
CASSWESATGGGTQYF
>TRBJ1-1|TRBD1|TRBV19|.
TGTGCCAGTAGTATGGACAGGGTGAACACTGAAGCTTTCTTT
CASSMDRVNTEAFF
>TRBJ1-5|TRBD1|TRBV6-2/TRBV6-3|.
TGTGCCAGCAGTCGCGACAGGGGCCGGATGCCCCAGCATTTT
CASSRDRGRMPQHF
>TRBJ2-3|.|TRBV11-3|.
TGTGCCAGCAGCCCGGGGGGCCCCCCGTCTACGCAGTATTTT
CASSPGGPPSTQYF
>TRBJ2-1|TRBD2|TRBV9|many
TGTGCCAGCAGCAACAATCCGGGACTAGCCAATGAGCAGTTCTTC
CASSNNPGLANEQFF
>TRBJ2-6|.|TRBV5-1|.
TGCGCCAGCAGCTTAACGGGGAGCTCTGGGGCCAACGTCCTGACTTTC
CASSLTGSSGANVLTF
>TRBJ2-7|.|TRBV6-5|.
TGTGCCAGCAGAGGGAGAGGGTCGGATTACGAGCAGTACTTC
CASRGRGSDYEQYF
>TRBJ2-1|.|TRBV5-4|.
TGTGCCAGCAGCTTGGAAGGGGGCCGGGGGGAGTTCTTC
CASSLEGGRGEFF
>TRBJ1-3|.|TRBV30|.
TGTGCCTGGAGTACGGGTGAGGGGAACACCATATATTTT
CAWSTGEGNTIYF